Sequencing of this T cell receptor beta chain was carried out in a study of Ad26.COV2.S vaccination and SARS-CoV-2 variants. Study background: Enrolled in COV1001, the donor was in the Ad26.COV2.S trial arm, which received the vaccine.

Clones were read by immunoSEQ multiplex PCR, and TCRdb kept only the in-frame ones, dropping some. The data show 360,000 or so clones, with over 75% seen just once and more than 3% held by the top ten. This clone has a handful of counts. Treatment of the sample: 15 to 20 received Ad26.COV2.S at low or high dose, single or two shots; roughly five received placebo; per-sample allocation not given. The investigators took samples on day 63 after the first vaccine or placebo injection. The vaccine antigen was prefusion-stabilized Wuhan SARS-CoV-2 spike. V gave up 7 bases and J gave up 0 bases, with 15 bases separating them. This CDR3 comprises 16 residues. Germline V CDR1 and CDR2: LNHDA, SQIVND (reference sequence).

The material sequenced was peripheral blood, taken in a trial of Ad26.COV2.S vaccine versus placebo. The sequence was collected from a person between 18 and 60 years old who received the Ad26.COV2.S COVID-19 vaccine or a placebo. The chain couples TRBV19 to TRBJ2-2, with D maybe TRBD1 (5 bases). The CDR3 DNA reads TGTGCCAGTACTGACAGAGGCCGTACGAACACCGGGGAGCTGTTTTTT. Translation: CASTDRGRTNTGELFF.